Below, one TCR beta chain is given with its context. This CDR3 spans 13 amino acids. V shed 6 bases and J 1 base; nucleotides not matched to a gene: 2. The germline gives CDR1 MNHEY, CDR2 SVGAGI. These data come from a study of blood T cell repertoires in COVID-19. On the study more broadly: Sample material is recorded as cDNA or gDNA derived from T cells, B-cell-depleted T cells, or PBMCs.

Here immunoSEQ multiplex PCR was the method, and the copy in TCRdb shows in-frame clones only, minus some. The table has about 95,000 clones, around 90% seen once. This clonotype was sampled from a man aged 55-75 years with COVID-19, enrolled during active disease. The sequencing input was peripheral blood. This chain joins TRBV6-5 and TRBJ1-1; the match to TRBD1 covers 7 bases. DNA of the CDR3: TGTGCCAGCAGCGACAGGGAGAACACTGAAGCTTTCTTT. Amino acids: CASSDRENTEAFF.